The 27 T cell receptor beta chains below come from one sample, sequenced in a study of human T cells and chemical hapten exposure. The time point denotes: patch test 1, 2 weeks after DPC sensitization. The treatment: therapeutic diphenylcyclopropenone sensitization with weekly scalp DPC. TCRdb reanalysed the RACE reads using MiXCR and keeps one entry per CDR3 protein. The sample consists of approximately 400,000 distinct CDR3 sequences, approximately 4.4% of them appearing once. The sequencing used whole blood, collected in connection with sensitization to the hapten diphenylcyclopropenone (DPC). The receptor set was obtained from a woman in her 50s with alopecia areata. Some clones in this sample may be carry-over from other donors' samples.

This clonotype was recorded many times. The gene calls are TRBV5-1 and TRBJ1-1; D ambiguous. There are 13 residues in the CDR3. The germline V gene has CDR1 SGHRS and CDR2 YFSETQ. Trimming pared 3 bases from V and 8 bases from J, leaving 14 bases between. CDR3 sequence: CASSSPLGREAFF. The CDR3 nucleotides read TGCGCCAGCAGCTCCCCTTTGGGCCGAGAAGCTTTCTTT.

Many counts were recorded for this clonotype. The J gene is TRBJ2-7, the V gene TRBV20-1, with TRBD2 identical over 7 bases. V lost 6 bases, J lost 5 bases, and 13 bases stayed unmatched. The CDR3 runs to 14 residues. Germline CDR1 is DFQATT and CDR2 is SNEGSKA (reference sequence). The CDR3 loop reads CSATLGGRFDEQYF. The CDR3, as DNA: TGCAGTGCCACGCTCGGGGGGAGGTTCGACGAGCAGTACTTC.

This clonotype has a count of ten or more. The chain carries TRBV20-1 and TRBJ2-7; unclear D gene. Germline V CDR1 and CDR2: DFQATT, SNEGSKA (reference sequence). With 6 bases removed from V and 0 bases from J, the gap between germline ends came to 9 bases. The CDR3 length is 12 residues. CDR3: CSADRSSYEQYF. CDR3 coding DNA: TGCAGTGCGGATCGTAGCTCCTACGAGCAGTACTTC.

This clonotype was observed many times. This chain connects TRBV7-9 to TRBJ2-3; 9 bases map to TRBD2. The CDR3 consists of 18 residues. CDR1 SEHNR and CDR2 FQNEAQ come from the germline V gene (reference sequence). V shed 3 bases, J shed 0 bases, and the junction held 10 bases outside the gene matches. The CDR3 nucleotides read TGTGCCAGCAGCTTTGTGTCTAGCGGGGAGTCTAGCACAGATACGCAGTATTTT. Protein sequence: CASSFVSSGESSTDTQYF. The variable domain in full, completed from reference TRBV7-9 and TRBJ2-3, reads DTGVSQNPRHKITKRGQNVTFRCDPISEHNRLYWYRQTLGQGPEFLTYFQNEAQLEKSRLLSDRFSAERPKGSFSTLEIQRTEQGDSAMYLCASSFVSSGESSTDTQYFGPGTRLTVL.

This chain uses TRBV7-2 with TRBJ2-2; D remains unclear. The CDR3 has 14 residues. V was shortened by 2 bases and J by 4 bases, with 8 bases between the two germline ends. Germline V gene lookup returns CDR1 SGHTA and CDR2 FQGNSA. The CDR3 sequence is CASSLSSLTGELFF. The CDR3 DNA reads TGTGCCAGCAGCTTAAGCTCCCTCACCGGGGAGCTGTTTTTT.

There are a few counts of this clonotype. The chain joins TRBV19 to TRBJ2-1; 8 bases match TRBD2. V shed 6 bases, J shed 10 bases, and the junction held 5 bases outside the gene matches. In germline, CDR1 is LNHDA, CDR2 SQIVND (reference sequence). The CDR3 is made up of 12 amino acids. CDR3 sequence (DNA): TGTGCCAGTAGCGGGGGGGCGGAAGAGCAGTTCTTC. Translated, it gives CASSGGAEEQFF.

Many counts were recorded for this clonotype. DNA of the CDR3: TGCGCCAGCAGCCCGGGACAGGGGCTTGCACCTCTAGCCAAAAACATTCAGTACTTC. This translates into CASSPGQGLAPLAKNIQYF. This rearrangement joins TRBV5-1 to TRBJ2-4; 10 nucleotides line up with TRBD1. The ends lost 4 bases at V and 0 bases at J; junction bases unmatched: 13. Per germline, CDR1 SGHRS and CDR2 YFSETQ. The CDR3 length is 19 residues.

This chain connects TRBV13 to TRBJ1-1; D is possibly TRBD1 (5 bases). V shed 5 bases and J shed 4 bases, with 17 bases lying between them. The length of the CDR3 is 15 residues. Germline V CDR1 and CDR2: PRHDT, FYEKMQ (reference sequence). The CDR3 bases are TGTGCCAGCAGCCTCCTTGGGACTGGTGGCACTGAAGCTTTCTTT. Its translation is CASSLLGTGGTEAFF.

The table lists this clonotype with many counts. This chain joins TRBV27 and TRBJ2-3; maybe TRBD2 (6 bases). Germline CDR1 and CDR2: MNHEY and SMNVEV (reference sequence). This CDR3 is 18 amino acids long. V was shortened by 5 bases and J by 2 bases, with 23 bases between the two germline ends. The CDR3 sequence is CASSLGARGLRATDTQYF. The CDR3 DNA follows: TGTGCCAGCAGTCTAGGGGCCCGGGGACTCCGAGCCACAGATACGCAGTATTTT.

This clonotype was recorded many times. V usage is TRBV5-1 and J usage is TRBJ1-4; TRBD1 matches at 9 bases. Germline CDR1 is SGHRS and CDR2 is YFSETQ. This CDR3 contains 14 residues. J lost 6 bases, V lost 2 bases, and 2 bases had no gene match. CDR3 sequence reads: CASSFGTGYEKLFF. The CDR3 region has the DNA TGCGCCAGCAGCTTCGGGACAGGGTATGAAAAACTGTTTTTT. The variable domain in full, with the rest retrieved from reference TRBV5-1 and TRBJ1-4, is KAGVTQTPRYLIKTRGQQVTLSCSPISGHRSVSWYQQTPGQGLQFLFEYFSETQRNKGNFPGRFSGRQFSNSRSEMNVSTLELGDSALYLCASSFGTGYEKLFFGSGTQLSVL.

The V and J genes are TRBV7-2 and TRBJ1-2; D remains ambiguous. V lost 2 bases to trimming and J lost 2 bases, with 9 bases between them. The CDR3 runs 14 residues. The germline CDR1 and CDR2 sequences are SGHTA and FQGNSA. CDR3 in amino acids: CASSLLPGNYGYTF. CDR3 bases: TGTGCCAGCAGCTTATTACCGGGGAACTATGGCTACACCTTC.

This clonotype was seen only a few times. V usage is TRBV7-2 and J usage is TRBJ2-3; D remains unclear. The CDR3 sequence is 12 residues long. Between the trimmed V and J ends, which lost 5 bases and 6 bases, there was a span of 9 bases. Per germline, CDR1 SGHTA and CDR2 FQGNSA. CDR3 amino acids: CASSGASDTQYF. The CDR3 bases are TGTGCCAGCAGCGGAGCCTCGGATACGCAGTATTTT.

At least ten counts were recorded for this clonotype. The CDR3 region has the DNA TGTGCCAGCAGTCCAAGGGACCGTTATCAGCCCCAGCATTTT. Its protein is CASSPRDRYQPQHF. V gene TRBV6-6 combines with J gene TRBJ1-5, with TRBD1 as a possible D gene (5 bases). The CDR3 contains 14 residues. Looked up from germline, CDR1 is MNHNY and CDR2 is SVGAGI (reference sequence). With 5 bases removed from V and 5 bases from J, the gap between germline ends came to 13 bases.

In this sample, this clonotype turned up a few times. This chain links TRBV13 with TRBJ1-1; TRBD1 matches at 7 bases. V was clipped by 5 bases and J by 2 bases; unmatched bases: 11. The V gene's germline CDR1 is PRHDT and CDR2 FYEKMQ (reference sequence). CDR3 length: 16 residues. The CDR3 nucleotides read TGTGCCAGCAGCCCTCGAATCGAGGGGGCAAACACTGAAGCTTTCTTT. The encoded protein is CASSPRIEGANTEAFF.

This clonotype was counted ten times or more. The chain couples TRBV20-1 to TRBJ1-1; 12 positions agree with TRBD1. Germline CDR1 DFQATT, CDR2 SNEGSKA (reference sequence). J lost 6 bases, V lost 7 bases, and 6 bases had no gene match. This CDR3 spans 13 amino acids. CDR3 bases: TGCAGTGTCCCGGGACAGGGGGCGGCTGAAGCTTTCTTT. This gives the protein CSVPGQGAAEAFF.

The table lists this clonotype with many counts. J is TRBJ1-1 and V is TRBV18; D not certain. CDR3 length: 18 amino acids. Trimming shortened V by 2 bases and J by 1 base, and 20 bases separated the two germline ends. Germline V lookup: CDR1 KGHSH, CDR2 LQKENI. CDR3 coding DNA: TGTGCCAGCTCACCAAATCAGGTGAGTCTTCAGAAGAACACTGAAGCTTTCTTT. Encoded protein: CASSPNQVSLQKNTEAFF.

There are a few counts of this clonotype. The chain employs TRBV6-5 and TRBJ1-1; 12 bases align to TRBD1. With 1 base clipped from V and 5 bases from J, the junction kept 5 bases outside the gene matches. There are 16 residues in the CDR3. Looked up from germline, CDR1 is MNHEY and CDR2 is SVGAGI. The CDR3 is CASSYWGQGALTEAFF. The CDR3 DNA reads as TGTGCCAGCAGTTACTGGGGACAGGGGGCCTTGACTGAAGCTTTCTTT.

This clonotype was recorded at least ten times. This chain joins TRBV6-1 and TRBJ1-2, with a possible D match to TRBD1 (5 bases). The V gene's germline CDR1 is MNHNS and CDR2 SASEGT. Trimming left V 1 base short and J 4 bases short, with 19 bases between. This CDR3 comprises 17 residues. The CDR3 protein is CASSEVFMIQDAYGYTF. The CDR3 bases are TGTGCCAGCAGTGAAGTCTTCATGATACAGGACGCCTATGGCTACACCTTC.

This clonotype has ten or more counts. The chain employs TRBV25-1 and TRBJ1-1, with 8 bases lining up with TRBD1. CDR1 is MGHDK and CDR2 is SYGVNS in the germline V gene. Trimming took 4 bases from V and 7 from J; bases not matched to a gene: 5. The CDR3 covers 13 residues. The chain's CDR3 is CASSAGGANEAFF. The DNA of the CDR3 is TGTGCCAGCAGTGCAGGGGGCGCAAATGAAGCTTTCTTT.

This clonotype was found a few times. DNA for the CDR3: TGCGCCAGCAGTGAGGGGATTGGAGAGCAGTTCTTC. Amino acids: CASSEGIGEQFF. The chain recombines TRBV10-2 with TRBJ2-1; D ambiguous. CDR3 size: 12 residues. CDR1 and CDR2 from the germline V gene are WSHSY and SAAADI. Deletions cut 2 bases from V and 10 bases from J, with 9 bases between.

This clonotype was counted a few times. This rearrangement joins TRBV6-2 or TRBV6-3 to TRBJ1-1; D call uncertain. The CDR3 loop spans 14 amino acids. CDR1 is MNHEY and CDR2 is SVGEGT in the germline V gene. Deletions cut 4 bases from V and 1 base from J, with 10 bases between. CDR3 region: CASSSGLSNTEAFF. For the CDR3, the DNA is TGTGCCAGCAGTTCCGGGCTGTCGAACACTGAAGCTTTCTTT.

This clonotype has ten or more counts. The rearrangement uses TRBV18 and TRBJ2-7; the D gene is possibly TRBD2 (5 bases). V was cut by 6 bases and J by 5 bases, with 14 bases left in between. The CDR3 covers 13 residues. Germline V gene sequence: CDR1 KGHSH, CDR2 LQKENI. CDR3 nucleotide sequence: TGTGCCAGCTCGCCCGGGAATCCCAACGAGCAGTACTTC. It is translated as CASSPGNPNEQYF.

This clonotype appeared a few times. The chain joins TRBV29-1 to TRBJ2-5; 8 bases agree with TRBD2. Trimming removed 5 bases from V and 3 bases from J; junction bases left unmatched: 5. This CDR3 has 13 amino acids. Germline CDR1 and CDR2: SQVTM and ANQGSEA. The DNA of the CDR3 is TGCAGCGTTACCGGGACTAGAAAAGAGACCCAGTACTTC. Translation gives CSVTGTRKETQYF.

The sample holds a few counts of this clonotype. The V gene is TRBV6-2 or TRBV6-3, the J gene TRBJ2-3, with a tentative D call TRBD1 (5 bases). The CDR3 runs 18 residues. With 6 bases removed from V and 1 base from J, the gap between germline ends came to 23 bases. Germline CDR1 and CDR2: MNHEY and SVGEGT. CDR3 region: CASRALPTVLSGTDTQYF. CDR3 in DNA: TGTGCCAGCAGAGCCCTCCCGACAGTCCTCTCTGGCACAGATACGCAGTATTTT.

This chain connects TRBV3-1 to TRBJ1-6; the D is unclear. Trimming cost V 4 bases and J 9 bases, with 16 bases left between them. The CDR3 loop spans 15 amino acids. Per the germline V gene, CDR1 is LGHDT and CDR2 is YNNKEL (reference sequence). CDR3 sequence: CASSPDTPDGSPLHF. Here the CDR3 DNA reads TGTGCCAGCAGCCCGGATACGCCCGATGGTTCACCCCTCCACTTT.

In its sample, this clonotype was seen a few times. This CDR3 reads CASSAGQGATDTQYF. The CDR3, as DNA: TGTGCCAGCAGTGCGGGACAGGGCGCCACAGATACGCAGTATTTT. V and J are TRBV2 and TRBJ2-3; 9 positions match TRBD1. The CDR3 totals 15 residues. The trim removed 4 bases at V and 2 bases at J, leaving 4 bases unmatched. CDR1 and CDR2 from the germline V gene are SNHLY and FYNNEI. Using reference TRBV2 and TRBJ2-3 for the parts outside the CDR3, the full variable domain is EPEVTQTPSHQVTQMGQEVILRCVPISNHLYFYWYRQILGQKVEFLVSFYNNEISEKSEIFDDQFSVERPDGSNFTLKIRSTKLEDSAMYFCASSAGQGATDTQYFGPGTRLTVL.

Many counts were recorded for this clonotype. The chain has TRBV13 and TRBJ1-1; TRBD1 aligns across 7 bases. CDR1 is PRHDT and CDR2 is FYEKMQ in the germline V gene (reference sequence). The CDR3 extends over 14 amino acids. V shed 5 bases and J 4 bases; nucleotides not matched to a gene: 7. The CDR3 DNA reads TGTGCCAGCAGCCAAGGGGGCGCGAGCACTGAAGCTTTCTTT. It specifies CASSQGGASTEAFF.